The clone carrying this T cell receptor beta chain has only one observation. Germline V gene sequence: CDR1 SGHAT, CDR2 FQDESV (reference sequence). V lost 7 bases to trimming and J lost 2 bases, with 18 bases between them. The CDR3 loop spans 16 amino acids. The data belong to a study of blood T cells in healthy people across ages. Using a J-beta primer mix together with a sample-barcoded 5' primer, a second PCR was run for roughly 6 to 12 cycles. TCRdb fed the 5' RACE reads into MiXCR, producing one record per CDR3 protein. The table has about 1.4 million distinct CDR3 sequences, around 59% seen once.

The sequence was obtained from a man between 18 and 29 years old in good health. Sequencing used blood. J is TRBJ2-1 and V is TRBV11-1; no reliable D call. The DNA of the CDR3 is TGTGCCAGCACCCCAGTGAAGAGCGTTACCTACAATGAGCAGTTCTTC. It is translated as CASTPVKSVTYNEQFF. Variable domain in full (rest from reference TRBV11-1 and TRBJ2-1): EAEVAQSPRYKITEKSQAVAFWCDPISGHATLYWYRQILGQGPELLVQFQDESVVDDSQLPKDRFSAERLKGVDSTLKIQPAELGDSAMYLCASTPVKSVTYNEQFFGPGTRLTVL.